The TCR beta chain described here comes from a study of PD-1 blockade in classical Hodgkin lymphoma. Sequencing was performed with immunoSEQ multiplex PCR; in TCRdb, only in-frame clones are kept and a portion is missing. The table lists about 64,000 clones, 91% of them singletons. Indicated time point: cycle 4 day 1 (C4D1), after five to seven weeks of nivolumab. No patient escaped relapse after autologous stem cell transplantation, and brentuximab vedotin exposure varied. The study recorded best responses of complete response, partial response or progressive disease. The material sequenced was peripheral blood mononuclear cells (PBMCs), taken before the fourth cycle of nivolumab. The receptor was derived from a human donor with classical Hodgkin lymphoma.

The CDR3, as DNA: TGTGCCAGCAGTCATCCCCAAGATTATAGCAATCAGCCCCAGCATTTT. Translating it yields CASSHPQDYSNQPQHF. V is TRBV21-1 and J is TRBJ1-5. TRBV21-1 is a known pseudogene. The CDR3 extends over 16 amino acids.